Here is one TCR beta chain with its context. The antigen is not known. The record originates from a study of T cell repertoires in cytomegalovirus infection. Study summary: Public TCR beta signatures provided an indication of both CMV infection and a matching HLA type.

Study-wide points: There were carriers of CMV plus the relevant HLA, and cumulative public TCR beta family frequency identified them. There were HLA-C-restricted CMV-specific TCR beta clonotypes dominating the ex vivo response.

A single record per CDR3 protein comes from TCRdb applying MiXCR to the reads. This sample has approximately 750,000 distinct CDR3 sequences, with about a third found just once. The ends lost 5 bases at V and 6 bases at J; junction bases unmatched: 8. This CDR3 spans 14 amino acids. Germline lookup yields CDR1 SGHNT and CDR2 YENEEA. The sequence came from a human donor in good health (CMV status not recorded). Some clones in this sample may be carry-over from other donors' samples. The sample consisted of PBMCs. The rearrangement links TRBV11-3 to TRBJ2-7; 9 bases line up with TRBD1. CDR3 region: CASSRGTGCGEQYF. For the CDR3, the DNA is TGTGCCAGCAGCCGTGGGACAGGGTGCGGCGAGCAGTACTTC.